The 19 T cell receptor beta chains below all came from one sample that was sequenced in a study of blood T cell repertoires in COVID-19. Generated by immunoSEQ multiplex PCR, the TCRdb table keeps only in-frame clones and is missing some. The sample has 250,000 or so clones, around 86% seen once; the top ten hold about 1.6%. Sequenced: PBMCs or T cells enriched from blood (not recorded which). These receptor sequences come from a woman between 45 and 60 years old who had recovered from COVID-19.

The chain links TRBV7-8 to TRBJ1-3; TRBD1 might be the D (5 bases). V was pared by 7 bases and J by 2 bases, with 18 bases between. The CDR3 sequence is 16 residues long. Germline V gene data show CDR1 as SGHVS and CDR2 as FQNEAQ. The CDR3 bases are TGTGCCAGCAAAAAAGTCGGGGGAAAGACTGGAAACACCATATATTTT. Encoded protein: CASKKVGGKTGNTIYF.

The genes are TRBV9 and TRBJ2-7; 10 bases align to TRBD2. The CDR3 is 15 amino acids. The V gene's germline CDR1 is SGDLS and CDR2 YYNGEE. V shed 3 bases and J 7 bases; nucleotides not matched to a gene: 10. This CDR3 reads CASSDGAGGLGEQYF. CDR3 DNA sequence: TGTGCCAGCAGCGATGGAGCGGGAGGGCTAGGAGAGCAGTACTTC.

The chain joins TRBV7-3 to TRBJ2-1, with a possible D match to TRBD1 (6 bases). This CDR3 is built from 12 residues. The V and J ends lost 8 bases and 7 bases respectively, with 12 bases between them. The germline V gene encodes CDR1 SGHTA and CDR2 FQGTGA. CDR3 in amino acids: CASGTLGNEQFF. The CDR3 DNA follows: TGTGCCAGCGGGACATTAGGGAATGAGCAGTTCTTC.

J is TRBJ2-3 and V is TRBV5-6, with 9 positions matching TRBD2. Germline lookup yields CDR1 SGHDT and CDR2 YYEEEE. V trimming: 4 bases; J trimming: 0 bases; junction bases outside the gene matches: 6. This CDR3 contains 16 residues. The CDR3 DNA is TGTGCCAGCAGCAAAAAAGCGGGAGGTAGCACAGATACGCAGTATTTT. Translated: CASSKKAGGSTDTQYF.

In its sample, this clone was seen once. The CDR3 sequence: CASSFSGGRLIEKLFF. CDR3 nucleotides: TGTGCCAGCAGTTTTTCAGGGGGGAGGCTTATTGAAAAACTGTTTTTT. The chain combines TRBV28 with TRBJ1-4; TRBD1 matches at 7 bases. Unmatched junction bases numbered 11, after V lost 3 bases and J lost 7 bases. The CDR3 runs 16 residues. Germline V gives CDR1 MDHEN, CDR2 SYDVKM.

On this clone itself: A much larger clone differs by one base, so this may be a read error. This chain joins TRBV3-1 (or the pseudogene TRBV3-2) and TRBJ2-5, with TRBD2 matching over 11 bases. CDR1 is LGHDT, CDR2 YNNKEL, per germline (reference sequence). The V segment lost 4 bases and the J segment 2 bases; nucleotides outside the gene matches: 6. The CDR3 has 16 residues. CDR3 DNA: TGTGCCAGCAGCCTAGCGGGAGGGGAAATACAAGAGACCCAGTACTTC. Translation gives CASSLAGGEIQETQYF.

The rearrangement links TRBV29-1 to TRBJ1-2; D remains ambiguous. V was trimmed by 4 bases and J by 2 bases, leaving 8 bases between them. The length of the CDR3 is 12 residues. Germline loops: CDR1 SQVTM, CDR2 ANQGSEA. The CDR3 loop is CSVGATNYGYTF. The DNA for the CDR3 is TGCAGCGTTGGAGCCACCAACTATGGCTACACCTTC.

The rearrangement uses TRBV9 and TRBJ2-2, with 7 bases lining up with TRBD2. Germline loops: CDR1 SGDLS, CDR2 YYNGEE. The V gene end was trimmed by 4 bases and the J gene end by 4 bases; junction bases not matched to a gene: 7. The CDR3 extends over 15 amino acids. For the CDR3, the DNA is TGTGCCAGCAGCCTCGGGACTATGGGCACCGGGGAGCTGTTTTTT. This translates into CASSLGTMGTGELFF. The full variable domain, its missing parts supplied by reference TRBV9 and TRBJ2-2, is DSGVTQTPKHLITATGQRVTLRCSPRSGDLSVYWYQQSLDQGLQFLIQYYNGEERAKGNILERFSAQQFPDLHSELNLSSLELGDSALYFCASSLGTMGTGELFFGEGSRLTVL.

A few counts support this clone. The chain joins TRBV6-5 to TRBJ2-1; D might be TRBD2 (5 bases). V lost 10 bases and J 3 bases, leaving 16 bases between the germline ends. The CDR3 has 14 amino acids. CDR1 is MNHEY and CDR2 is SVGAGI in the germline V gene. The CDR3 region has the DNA TGTGCCACCGTTAGCGCAGAAAACTACAATGAGCAGTTCTTC. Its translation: CATVSAENYNEQFF.

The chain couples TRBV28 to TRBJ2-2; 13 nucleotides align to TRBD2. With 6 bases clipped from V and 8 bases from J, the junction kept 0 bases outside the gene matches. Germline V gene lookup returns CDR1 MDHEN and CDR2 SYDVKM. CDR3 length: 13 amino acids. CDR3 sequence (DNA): TGTGCCAGCAGGACTAGCGGGAGGGGGGAGCTGTTTTTT. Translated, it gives CASRTSGRGELFF. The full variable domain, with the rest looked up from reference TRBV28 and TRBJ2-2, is DVKVTQSSRYLVKRTGEKVFLECVQDMDHENMFWYRQDPGLGLRLIYFSYDVKMKEKGDIPEGYSVSREKKERFSLILESASTNQTSMYLCASRTSGRGELFFGEGSRLTVL.

The CDR3 sequence is CASSHGTSGKYEQYF. CDR3 DNA sequence: TGCGCCAGCAGCCACGGGACTAGCGGGAAATACGAGCAGTACTTC. The chain has TRBV4-1 and TRBJ2-7; 13 bases match TRBD2. This CDR3 has 15 residues. The trim removed 3 bases at V and 4 bases at J, leaving 3 bases unmatched. The germline V gene encodes CDR1 MGHRA and CDR2 YSYEKL.

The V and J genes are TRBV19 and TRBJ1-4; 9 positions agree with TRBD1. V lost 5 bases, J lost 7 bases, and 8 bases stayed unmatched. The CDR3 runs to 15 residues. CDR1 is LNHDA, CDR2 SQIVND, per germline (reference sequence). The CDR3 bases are TGTGCCAGTAGTCCCCGGACAGGGGAACGTGAAAAACTGTTTTTT. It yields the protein CASSPRTGEREKLFF.

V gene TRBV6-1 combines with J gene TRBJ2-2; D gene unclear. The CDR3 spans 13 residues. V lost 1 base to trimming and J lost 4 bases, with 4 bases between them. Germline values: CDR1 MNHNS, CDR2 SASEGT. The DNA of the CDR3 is TGTGCCAGCAGTGAAGTTCTCACCGGGGAGCTGTTTTTT. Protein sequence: CASSEVLTGELFF.

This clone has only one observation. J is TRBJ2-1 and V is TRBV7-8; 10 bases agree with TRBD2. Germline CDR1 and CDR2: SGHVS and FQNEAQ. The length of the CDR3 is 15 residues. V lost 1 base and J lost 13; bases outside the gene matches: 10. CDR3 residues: CASSLGREREGRQFF. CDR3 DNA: TGTGCCAGCAGCTTAGGCCGAGAGCGGGAGGGCCGCCAGTTCTTC.

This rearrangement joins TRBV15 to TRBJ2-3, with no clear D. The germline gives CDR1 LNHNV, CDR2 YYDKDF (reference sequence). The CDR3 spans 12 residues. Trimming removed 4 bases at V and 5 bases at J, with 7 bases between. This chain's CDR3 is CATSKRRDTQYF. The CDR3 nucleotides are TGTGCCACCAGCAAGAGGCGAGATACGCAGTATTTT.

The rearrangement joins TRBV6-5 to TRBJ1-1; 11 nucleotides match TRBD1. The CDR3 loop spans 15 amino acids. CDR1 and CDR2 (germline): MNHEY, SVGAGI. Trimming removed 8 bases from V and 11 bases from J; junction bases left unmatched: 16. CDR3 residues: CASFAWDRGSSQAFF. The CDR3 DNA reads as TGTGCCAGCTTCGCCTGGGACAGGGGGTCATCTCAGGCTTTCTTT.

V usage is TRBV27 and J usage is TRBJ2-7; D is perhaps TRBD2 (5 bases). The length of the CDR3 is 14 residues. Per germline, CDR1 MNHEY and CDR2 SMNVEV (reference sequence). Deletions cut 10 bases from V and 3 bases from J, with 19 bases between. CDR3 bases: TGTGCCACCAGACGGGCTAGCCCTCTCTACGAGCAGTACTTC. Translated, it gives CATRRASPLYEQYF.

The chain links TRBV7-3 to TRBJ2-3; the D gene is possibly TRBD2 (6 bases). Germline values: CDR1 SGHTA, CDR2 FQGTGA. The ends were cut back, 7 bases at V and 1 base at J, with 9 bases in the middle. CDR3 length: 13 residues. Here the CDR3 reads CASTTGGTDTQYF. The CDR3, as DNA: TGTGCCAGCACCACGGGAGGCACAGATACGCAGTATTTT.

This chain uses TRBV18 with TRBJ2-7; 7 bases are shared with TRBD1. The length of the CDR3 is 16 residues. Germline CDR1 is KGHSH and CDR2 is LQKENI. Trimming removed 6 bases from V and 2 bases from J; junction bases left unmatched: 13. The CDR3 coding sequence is TGTGCCAGCTCCCGAAAGGGGGCGGATAGCGCCTACGAGCAGTACTTC. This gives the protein CASSRKGADSAYEQYF. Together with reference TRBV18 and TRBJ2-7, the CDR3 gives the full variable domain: NAGVMQNPRHLVRRRGQEARLRCSPMKGHSHVYWYRQLPEEGLKFMVYLQKENIIDESGMPKERFSAEFPKEGPSILRIQQVVRGDSAAYFCASSRKGADSAYEQYFGPGTRLTVT.